This T cell receptor (beta chain) was found in a study of Tregs in tolerant kidney transplant recipients. The nonmyeloablative bone marrow transplants came from related graft donors, with transient mixed chimerism. CD4+CD25+CD127- Tregs, CD4+CD25- non-Tregs, CD4 and CD8 cells were sorted. Some clones are missing from TCRdb's copy, which holds only in-frame ones; the method was immunoSEQ multiplex PCR. This sample's clone table lists around 30,000 clones. CDR3 length equals 15 residues. Per germline, CDR1 MGHRA and CDR2 YSYEKL. V was shortened by 0 bases and J by 1 base, with 8 bases between the two germline ends. Notes on this clone: The DNA ends 3 residues before the CDR3 does, and the rest of the CDR3 is filled in from the germline J gene.

Sequencing used CD4+ T cells from blood (PBMCs), obtained 24 months after the transplant. This receptor was identified in a human patient who received a combined kidney and bone marrow transplant. Among the T cells, some may be from the graft donor. V is TRBV4-1 and J is TRBJ2-3; D gene uncertain. The CDR3 spells CASSQEGVGTDTQYF. The DNA read from the CDR3 is TGCGCCAGCAGCCAAGAGGGCGTGGGCACAGATACG.